This T cell receptor beta chain derives from a study of blood T cell repertoires in COVID-19. Across the whole study: The analysed material was cDNA or gDNA that came from T cells, B-cell-depleted T cells, or PBMCs.

Clones were sequenced by immunoSEQ multiplex PCR, and TCRdb holds only the in-frame ones, with some missing. There are 210,000 or so clones in the sample; roughly nine tenths occur only once, and 3.1% lies in the top ten. CDR1 and CDR2 (germline): SGHTA, FQGTGA. V was cut by 5 bases and J by 2 bases, with 12 bases left in between. The CDR3 extends over 14 amino acids. The sample taken for sequencing was PBMCs or T cells enriched from blood (not recorded which). This TCR was recovered from a woman in her 50s in a cohort exposed to, infected with or recovered from COVID-19 (not recorded which). This sequence joins TRBV7-3 and TRBJ1-2; no clear D gene. The CDR3 reads CASSPGYGNYGYTF. CDR3 bases: TGTGCCAGCAGCCCCGGTTACGGGAACTATGGCTACACCTTC.